This T cell receptor beta chain derives from a study of T cell responses to AZD1222 COVID-19 vaccine (dated by TCRdb to about 2021). In the study overall: A total of just over 230 trial participants underwent TCR sequencing, of whom around 200 received two doses of AZD1222 and 26 received two doses of the MenACWY control vaccine. Trial participants were enrolled by age into 18-55, 56-69 and 70-plus year subgroups, with around 150, 28 and 57 TCR-sequenced participants respectively.

The CDR3 regions of human TCRbeta chains were analyzed by immunosequencing. The paper's data handling went like this. TCRs in the repertoires were compared against a reference library of SARS-CoV-2-specific TCRs that had been generated with the MIRA antigen-specificity platform. Breadth was defined as the fraction of unique TCRs that were SARS-CoV-2-associated, and depth was defined as the fraction of total T cells that were SARS-CoV-2-associated. Each spike-specific TCR was assigned to its reactive spike region and to a CD4 or CD8 class using the MIRA data. Log10-transformed breadth and depth values were compared by one-way ANOVA with Sidak's multiple comparisons tests. TCRdb provides this immuneACCESS table in a form limited to in-frame rearrangements. Some clones are lacking; in checked studies, under half of them reflect an unresolved V gene, and why the rest are absent is not known. The V and J calls and clone size come from that table; D and trimming were worked out from the DNA. For this sample the table gives 150,000 to 200,000 clones, of which more than 90% were detected only once. The top ten constitute 3.6% of the sample.

The germline V gene encodes CDR1 GTSNPN and CDR2 SVGIG (reference sequence). V lost 7 bases and J lost 8 bases, and the count of bases not matched to a germline gene is 9. The CDR3 covers 14 residues, taking in both the cysteine and the phenylalanine. Only the CDR3 DNA stays, 42 bases, in frame from base 1. As regards this clone: Its antigen is currently not known. The input lacks base qualities; no much larger clone sits a single base away.

What this sample's time point label stands for: about 28 days (+/-7) after the second vaccine dose. What the treatment or condition label conveys for this sample: meningococcal conjugate vaccine given as trial control. Vaccinee samples came from UK trials COV001 and COV002, including a single-blind randomized controlled phase 2/3 trial of AZD1222 (ChAdOx1 nCoV-19) in healthy adults. Trial participant PBMC samples were collected at day 0 and day 28 after the second dose for TCRbeta chain sequencing. Summary of the overall study and its limitations: Conclusions about previously exposed vaccinees are limited, since just 5 to 7 AZD1222 recipients were seropositive for SARS-CoV-2 at baseline. Participants were mostly white British, with more females than males. The authors suggested clonal diversity may have been underestimated. Reportedly, almost half of the unique spike-specific TCRs recognized epitopes lying outside the regions that are mutated in the B.1.351 and B.1.1.7 variants. No day 14 peak-response samples were available, so repertoires were characterized only after the peak T cell response. In the small 56-69-year group, the increase in depth fell short of significance, most likely because of low power. After two AZD1222 doses, both the breadth and the depth of spike-specific TCRs were significantly higher than at day 0 and than in MenACWY recipients. CD4 TCRs associated with the vaccine covered the entire spike protein, and the dominant responses were in regions 160-218 and 743-854.

The chain links TRBV30 with TRBJ1-6; TRBD1 agrees with 9 junctional bases. This TCR derives from an adult who received the MenACWY meningococcal vaccine as a control. The sample was peripheral blood, taken 28 days after the second dose of the MenACWY control vaccine. DNA sequence: TGTGCCTACGGGACAGGGATATCCTATTCACCCCTCCACTTT. Translated, it reads CAYGTGISYSPLHF.